This TCR beta chain stems from a study of esophageal squamous cell carcinoma under preoperative chemotherapy. Sample time point: after preoperative PTX-NDP chemotherapy. Per germline, CDR1 MNHEY and CDR2 SMNVEV (reference sequence). V was cut by 10 bases and J by 10 bases, with 26 bases left in between. The CDR3 covers 16 residues. MiXCR, run by TCRdb on the PCR reads, gives a single entry per CDR3 protein. Here the sample spans about 32,000 distinct CDR3 sequences, around half being singletons. This clonotype was counted a few times. This clonotype originated in a human donor with esophageal squamous cell carcinoma. The donor label of this sample is uncertain. Sampling was conducted from a patient given preoperative chemotherapy. The V and J genes are TRBV27 and TRBJ1-6; the D is unclear. The CDR3 spells CANRQRGVQGRSPLHF. CDR3 coding DNA: TGTGCCAACAGACAACGGGGTGTTCAAGGGCGCTCACCCCTCCACTTT.